These 30 T cell receptor beta chains originate from one sample sequenced in a study of T cell changes during pregnancy in multiple sclerosis. The method was immunoSEQ multiplex PCR; TCRdb's version includes in-frame clones alone and lacks a portion of them. The sample yields 75,000 to 95,000 clones, 94% seen once. The sample here was CD4+ T cells from peripheral blood mononuclear cells, taken after pregnancy. The receptors derive from a female donor with multiple sclerosis, enrolled in a pregnancy study.

The chain recombines TRBV28 with TRBJ1-1; D may be TRBD1 (6 bases). This CDR3 comprises 14 residues. From germline, CDR1 is MDHEN and CDR2 SYDVKM. V was pared by 5 bases and J by 4 bases, with 14 bases between. CDR3 residues: CASSEITGLTEAFF. The CDR3 DNA sequence: TGTGCCAGCAGTGAGATTACAGGGCTCACTGAAGCTTTCTTT.

The rearrangement links TRBV19 to TRBJ2-4; 7 positions match TRBD2. This CDR3 contains 14 residues. Trimming cost V 5 bases and J 3 bases; bases outside gene matches: 4. CDR1 and CDR2 (germline): LNHDA, SQIVND (reference sequence). The CDR3, as DNA: TGTGCCAGTAGTCCCGGGACTATCAAAAACATTCAGTACTTC. It specifies CASSPGTIKNIQYF.

The CDR3 reads CASSFWTGGRYEQYF. The CDR3 nucleotides read TGTGCCAGCAGTTTCTGGACAGGGGGTCGCTACGAGCAGTACTTC. This rearrangement joins TRBV27 to TRBJ2-7, with 10 bases lining up with TRBD1. Germline CDR1 is MNHEY and CDR2 is SMNVEV (reference sequence). The CDR3 runs to 15 residues. Trimming at V came to 3 bases and at J to 3 bases, leaving 5 bases not matched to a gene.

V is TRBV5-1 and J is TRBJ1-1, with D hard to call. This CDR3 contains 14 residues. Trimming shortened V by 0 bases and J by 1 base, and 7 bases separated the two germline ends. Germline V gene data show CDR1 as SGHRS and CDR2 as YFSETQ. This CDR3 reads CASSLAAENTEAFF. As DNA, the CDR3 is TGCGCCAGCAGCTTGGCCGCAGAGAACACTGAAGCTTTCTTT.

The chain links TRBV10-3 to TRBJ2-1; the match to TRBD1 covers 8 bases. V trimming: 6 bases; J trimming: 6 bases; junction bases outside the gene matches: 4. The CDR3 sequence is 13 residues long. Germline V gene sequence: CDR1 ENHRY, CDR2 SYGVKD. CDR3 coding DNA: TGTGCCATCAGGGACAGGGCAGGCAATGAGCAGTTCTTC. It yields the protein CAIRDRAGNEQFF.

V usage is TRBV6-5 and J usage is TRBJ2-3; 9 bases line up with TRBD2. CDR1 is MNHEY and CDR2 is SVGAGI in the germline V gene. The ends lost 7 bases at V and 1 base at J; junction bases unmatched: 6. The CDR3 covers 15 residues. The CDR3 here is CASKGGRVGTDTQYF. The CDR3 bases are TGTGCCAGCAAGGGCGGGAGGGTCGGCACAGATACGCAGTATTTT.

The V call is TRBV5-1, the J call TRBJ2-1; D possibly corresponds to TRBD2 (6 bases). CDR1 is SGHRS, CDR2 YFSETQ, per germline. The germline V and J ends were trimmed by 0 bases and 0 bases, with 7 bases remaining between them. The CDR3 consists of 15 residues. This chain's CDR3 is CASSLAGSSYNEQFF. The CDR3 coding sequence is TGCGCCAGCAGCTTGGCCGGGAGCTCCTACAATGAGCAGTTCTTC.

This rearrangement joins TRBV7-9 to TRBJ2-2; D may be TRBD1 (6 bases). The CDR3 runs 15 residues. In germline, CDR1 is SEHNR, CDR2 FQNEAQ (reference sequence). V was shortened by 4 bases and J by 7 bases, with 16 bases between the two germline ends. CDR3 sequence reads: CASSSIGTTYGELFF. In DNA form, the CDR3 reads TGTGCCAGCAGCTCCATCGGGACAACGTACGGGGAGCTGTTTTTT. The variable domain in full, completed from reference TRBV7-9 and TRBJ2-2, reads DTGVSQNPRHKITKRGQNVTFRCDPISEHNRLYWYRQTLGQGPEFLTYFQNEAQLEKSRLLSDRFSAERPKGSFSTLEIQRTEQGDSAMYLCASSSIGTTYGELFFGEGSRLTVL.

The CDR3 region is CASSPGTGIYGYTF. As DNA, the CDR3 is TGTGCCAGCAGCCCGGGGACAGGGATCTATGGCTACACCTTC. The J gene is TRBJ1-2, the V gene TRBV5-6; 9 bases map to TRBD1. V was pared by 4 bases and J by 4 bases, with 5 bases of the junction left unmatched. The CDR3 has 14 amino acids. Germline V lookup: CDR1 SGHDT, CDR2 YYEEEE.

This sequence joins TRBV30 and TRBJ1-2; 12 nucleotides match TRBD1. V lost 5 bases, J lost 2 bases, and 6 bases stayed unmatched. The CDR3 has 15 amino acids. Per the germline V gene, CDR1 is GTSNPN and CDR2 is SVGIG (reference sequence). CDR3 coding DNA: TGTGCCTGGGCGGGGGACAGGGGGCAGAACTATGGCTACACCTTC. Encoded protein: CAWAGDRGQNYGYTF.

V usage is TRBV28 and J usage is TRBJ1-2, with D uncertain. The germline V gene has CDR1 MDHEN and CDR2 SYDVKM. This CDR3 is 13 amino acids long. V was pared by 3 bases and J by 5 bases, with 10 bases between. The chain's CDR3 is CASSFTGVYGYTF. The CDR3 region has the DNA TGTGCCAGCAGTTTTACCGGGGTATATGGCTACACCTTC.

The rearrangement uses TRBV2 and TRBJ2-7; 8 nucleotides align to TRBD2. With 3 bases clipped from V and 3 bases from J, the junction kept 10 bases outside the gene matches. Germline V gene data show CDR1 as SNHLY and CDR2 as FYNNEI. The CDR3 has 16 residues. This chain's CDR3 is CASSEEGSGKGYEQYF. For the CDR3, the DNA is TGTGCCAGCAGTGAGGAAGGTAGCGGGAAAGGCTACGAGCAGTACTTC.

This sequence joins TRBV9 and TRBJ2-2, with TRBD2 matching 7 bases. CDR3 length: 18 residues. Unmatched junction bases numbered 9, after V lost 0 bases and J lost 1 base. Germline CDR1 SGDLS, CDR2 YYNGEE. CDR3 in amino acids: CASSVVASGALNTGELFF. In DNA, the CDR3 is TGTGCCAGCAGCGTAGTTGCTAGCGGAGCGCTGAACACCGGGGAGCTGTTTTTT.

V and J are TRBV29-1 and TRBJ1-1, with 9 nucleotides matching TRBD1. In germline, CDR1 is SQVTM, CDR2 ANQGSEA. The CDR3 has 13 residues. V lost 4 bases, J lost 2 bases, and 2 bases stayed unmatched. The CDR3 sequence: CSVATGGNTEAFF. The CDR3 coding sequence is TGCAGCGTTGCTACAGGGGGCAACACTGAAGCTTTCTTT.

This chain connects TRBV28 to TRBJ2-1; D might be TRBD2 (6 bases). V was pared by 2 bases and J by 12 bases, with 11 bases between. This CDR3 has 12 amino acids. Per germline, CDR1 MDHEN and CDR2 SYDVKM. The CDR3 is CASSLRKLAQFF. The CDR3 DNA sequence: TGTGCCAGCAGTTTACGGAAACTAGCGCAGTTCTTC.

The chain employs TRBV5-5 and TRBJ1-3; TRBD1 aligns across 8 bases. Germline CDR1 SGHKS, CDR2 YYEKEE (reference sequence). The CDR3 has 16 amino acids. Losses at the gene ends were 0 bases for V and 2 bases for J; bases not matched to a gene: 4. Written as DNA, the CDR3 is TGTGCCAGCAGCTTGGAACAGGGGGTCCCTGGAAACACCATATATTTT. Translated: CASSLEQGVPGNTIYF.

Notes on this clone: A read error may account for a junction end that differs from germline. The chain links TRBV5-4 to TRBJ2-7; 8 nucleotides match TRBD1. Germline-derived CDR1 and CDR2 are SGHNT and YYREEE (reference sequence). The CDR3 contains 12 residues. The DNA of the CDR3 is TGTGCCAGCAGCCTTCGACAGGGGAATGAGAACTTC. This gives the protein CASSLRQGNENF. Based on the CDR3 plus reference TRBV5-4 and TRBJ2-7, the full variable domain is ETGVTQSPTHLIKTRGQQVTLRCSSQSGHNTVSWYQQALGQGPQFIFQYYREEENGRGNFPPRFSGLQFPNYSSELNVNALELDDSALYLCASSLRQGNENFGPGTRLTVT.

This sequence joins TRBV5-5 and TRBJ2-7; 7 positions match TRBD1. J was trimmed by 3 bases and V by 1 base; bases with no gene match: 13. CDR1 SGHKS and CDR2 YYEKEE come from the germline V gene (reference sequence). This CDR3 has 17 residues. For the CDR3, the DNA is TGTGCCAGCAGCTTGCGGGCAAACAGGGGTTTCCACTACGAGCAGTACTTC. Translating it yields CASSLRANRGFHYEQYF.

Written as DNA, the CDR3 is TGTGCCAGCAGGCCGCCCGGGAACACCGGGGAGCTGTTTTTT. Protein sequence: CASRPPGNTGELFF. The chain joins TRBV27 to TRBJ2-2, with D hard to call. Looked up from germline, CDR1 is MNHEY and CDR2 is SMNVEV (reference sequence). With 6 bases removed from V and 1 base from J, the gap between germline ends came to 9 bases. The CDR3 contains 14 residues.

The count of this clone is one. This sequence joins TRBV6-1 and TRBJ2-1; 8 bases match TRBD2. The V gene's germline CDR1 is MNHNS and CDR2 SASEGT. This CDR3 is 17 amino acids long. V was clipped by 4 bases and J by 0 bases; unmatched bases: 8. Here the CDR3 reads CASSAWPSGSSYNEQFF. The CDR3, as DNA: TGTGCCAGCAGTGCTTGGCCGAGCGGGAGCTCCTACAATGAGCAGTTCTTC.

The V call is TRBV6-6, the J call TRBJ1-4, with a tentative D call TRBD1 (5 bases). This CDR3 has 16 amino acids. Trimming left V 6 bases short and J 7 bases short, with 21 bases between. Looked up from germline, CDR1 is MNHNY and CDR2 is SVGAGI (reference sequence). Written as DNA, the CDR3 is TGTGCCAGCAGCCACGGGGCCGGAGGGGCGTTTGAAAAACTGTTTTTT. Translation gives CASSHGAGGAFEKLFF.

The genes are TRBV19 and TRBJ1-5; D is perhaps TRBD1 (6 bases). CDR1 LNHDA and CDR2 SQIVND come from the germline V gene (reference sequence). The CDR3 covers 14 residues. The V end lost 5 bases, the J end lost 5 bases, and 13 bases lay between the germline ends. The CDR3 is CASSPGQPYQPQHF. The DNA for the CDR3 is TGTGCCAGTAGTCCAGGACAGCCTTATCAGCCCCAGCATTTT.

The chain uses TRBV11-3 and TRBJ1-1, with D perhaps matching TRBD1 (6 bases). Germline V gives CDR1 SGHNT, CDR2 YENEEA. The ends were cut back, 1 base at V and 9 bases at J, with 9 bases in the middle. This CDR3 is 12 amino acids long. Here the CDR3 reads CASSLAGGKAFF. Here the CDR3 DNA reads TGTGCCAGCAGCTTAGCTGGGGGCAAAGCTTTCTTT.

The chain recombines TRBV28 with TRBJ1-5, with 9 positions matching TRBD1. Germline V gene sequence: CDR1 MDHEN, CDR2 SYDVKM. This CDR3 comprises 15 residues. The J segment lost 2 bases and the V segment lost 7 bases, leaving 6 bases of the junction unmatched. The CDR3 here is CASNDRGYGNQPQHF. CDR3 coding DNA: TGTGCCAGCAATGACAGGGGGTACGGCAATCAGCCCCAGCATTTT.

The CDR3 is CASSRVHIPGDYGYTF. CDR3 bases: TGTGCCAGCTCTCGGGTTCATATTCCCGGGGACTATGGCTACACCTTC. The chain carries TRBV18 and TRBJ1-2; the D is unclear. The CDR3 covers 16 residues. V lost 6 bases and J lost 3, with 20 bases in between. The germline V gene has CDR1 KGHSH and CDR2 LQKENI.

The V gene is TRBV9, the J gene TRBJ1-5; no clear D gene. V lost 3 bases to trimming and J lost 2 bases, with 9 bases between them. The CDR3 length is 14 residues. Germline values: CDR1 SGDLS, CDR2 YYNGEE. CDR3 coding DNA: TGTGCCAGCAGCGCCGGACTCGGCAATCAGCCCCAGCATTTT. Translation: CASSAGLGNQPQHF.

The chain employs TRBV11-2 and TRBJ2-7; D unresolved. Germline V lookup: CDR1 SGHAT, CDR2 FQNNGV. Trimming shortened V by 1 base and J by 3 bases, and 4 bases separated the two germline ends. The CDR3 has 12 residues. DNA of the CDR3: TGTGCCAGCAGCTTAGTCGGCTACGAGCAGTACTTC. This codes for CASSLVGYEQYF.

This rearrangement joins TRBV27 to TRBJ2-2, with 7 bases identical to TRBD2. V gave up 5 bases and J gave up 7 bases; unmatched junction bases: 22. Germline V gives CDR1 MNHEY, CDR2 SMNVEV (reference sequence). The CDR3 sequence is 19 residues long. The CDR3 sequence is CASSLLIGLAASGSGELFF. The CDR3 DNA is TGTGCCAGCAGTCTCCTGATCGGGCTAGCGGCTAGTGGCAGCGGGGAGCTGTTTTTT.

This clone appeared once. The chain joins TRBV2 to TRBJ1-5; no clear D. Deletions cut 3 bases from V and 7 bases from J, with 10 bases between. Germline V gene lookup returns CDR1 SNHLY and CDR2 FYNNEI. The CDR3 totals 13 residues. CDR3 in amino acids: CASSDRRYQPQHF. The CDR3 DNA follows: TGTGCCAGCAGTGACAGGCGCTACCAGCCCCAGCATTTT.

The CDR3, as DNA: TGTGCCAGCAGTTGGGGGGGGGCTGGGGCCAACGTCCTGACTTTC. Protein: CASSWGGAGANVLTF. The genes are TRBV28 and TRBJ2-6; 7 bases line up with TRBD2. V was pared by 4 bases and J by 2 bases, with 2 bases of the junction left unmatched. Germline CDR1 and CDR2: MDHEN and SYDVKM. The CDR3 is 15 amino acids.